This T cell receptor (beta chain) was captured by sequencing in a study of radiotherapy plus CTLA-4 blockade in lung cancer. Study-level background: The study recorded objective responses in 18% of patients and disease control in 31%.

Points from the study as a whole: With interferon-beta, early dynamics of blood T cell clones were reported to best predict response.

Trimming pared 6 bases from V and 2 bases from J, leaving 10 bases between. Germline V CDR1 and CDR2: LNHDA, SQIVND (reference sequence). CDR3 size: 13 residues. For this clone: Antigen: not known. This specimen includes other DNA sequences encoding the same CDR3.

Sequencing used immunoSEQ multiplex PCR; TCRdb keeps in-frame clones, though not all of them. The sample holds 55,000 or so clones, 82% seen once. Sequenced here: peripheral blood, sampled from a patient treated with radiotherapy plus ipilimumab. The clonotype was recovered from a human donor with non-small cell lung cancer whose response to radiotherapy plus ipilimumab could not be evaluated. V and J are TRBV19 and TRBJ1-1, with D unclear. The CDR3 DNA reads TGTGCCAGTAGCCTGAACAGCAACACTGAAGCTTTCTTT. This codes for CASSLNSNTEAFF.